The source of this T cell receptor (beta chain) is a study of blood T cell repertoires in COVID-19 (dated by TCRdb to the early 2020s). Regarding the research as a whole: Collaborator samples came from the United States, Italy and Spain and covered acute and convalescent phases of COVID-19. The prospective study material was composed of cDNA or gDNA derived from T cells, B-cell-depleted T cells, or PBMCs. The dataset comprised deeply sampled blood TCRbeta repertoires from subjects exposed to, actively infected with, or recovered from COVID-19. The repertoires were released in a freely available public database intended as a resource for research on the immune response to SARS-CoV-2. The samples were drawn from two sources: the first 160 participants of the ongoing ImmuneRACE study, and some 1,300 subjects contributed by 6 global collaborators. Nearly every sample came with metadata listing a de-identified subject ID, COVID-19 status, age in years and sex. Where available, HLA class I and class II types were taken from metadata supplied by the sample provider and were not determined by assay-based typing.

TCRbeta CDR3 regions were amplified from genomic DNA by means of the immunoSEQ Assay, a bias-controlled multiplex PCR. As for the original processing: Nucleated cell counts per sample were estimated from amplification of reference gene primers within the assay. Sequence reads were collapsed and filtered to measure the absolute abundance of every unique TCRbeta CDR3 rearrangement. Productive Simpson clonality was computed per sample as the square root of Simpson's diversity index over productive rearrangements. The immuneACCESS repertoire file appears here via TCRdb, limited to in-frame rearrangements. These files lack a portion of the clones; in checked studies, under half of the deficit traces to unresolved V genes, and the cause of the others is not known. For V, J and clone size, that table is used; D and trimming come from the DNA. A total of under 200,000 clones appear in this sample, about 82% of them only once. Roughly 5.1% of the sample belongs to the ten largest clones.

Whole blood was collected in K2EDTA tubes by collaborating institutions according to the institutions' own protocols. For TCRbeta analysis, collaborators shipped samples in one of three forms: frozen whole blood, isolated PBMCs, or DNA extracted from either of those sample types. The germline V end is reduced by 7 bases and the J end by 12 bases; junction bases left unmatched: 13. From the germline V gene, CDR1 is SGHTA and CDR2 is FQGNSA. The CDR3 goes from the cysteine to the phenylalanine over 14 residues. Kept here is only the CDR3 DNA, which spans 42 bases and is read in frame from base 1. Beyond this particular receptor, the publication reports: Clinical and demographic metadata were provided uncurated, with the amount varying by source and participant.

For this clone: Its antigen has not been determined. No clone much larger than this one lies a single base away; base qualities are absent.

The V and J segments used are TRBV7-2 and TRBJ2-1, with 9 junctional bases fitting TRBD2. Sequenced: peripheral blood. The sequence was collected from a woman under 40 with acute or convalescent COVID-19. The DNA sequence follows: TGTGCCAGCAACGCGGGAGGGGGTTATGGCCCGCAGTTCTTC. It is translated as CASNAGGGYGPQFF. Reference TRBV7-2 and TRBJ2-1 genes cover what lies past the CDR3, so the full variable domain is GAGVSQSPSNKVTEKGKDVELRCDPISGHTALYWYRQSLGQGLEFLIYFQGNSAPDKSGLPSDRFSAERTGGSVSTLTIQRTQQEDSAVYLCASNAGGGYGPQFFGPGTRLTVL.